This is a list of T cell receptor beta chains from one sample in a study of T cells in Graves' hyperthyroidism and ophthalmopathy. TCRdb reanalysed the multiplex PCR reads using MiXCR and keeps one entry per CDR3 protein. The profile covers around 300,000 distinct CDR3 sequences, with roughly 20% appearing a single time and around 65% taken by the ten largest. The sample was blood. The receptors stem from a man aged 25 to 40 with Graves' ophthalmopathy. Each CDR3 is given with its conserved first and last residue. Fields, in order: D gene, clone size, J gene, V gene, CDR3 DNA, CDR3 protein. The D gene is left open where the match is weak. Clone size is given for some rows only: seen once, a few or many times, or a class if the clone is expanded.

d_gene: .
abundance: .
j_gene: TRBJ2-1
v_gene: TRBV27
CDR3nt: TGCGCCAACAAGGGGAAAGGGTACAATGAGCAGTTCTTC
CDR3aa: CANKGKGYNEQFF

d_gene: .
abundance: few
j_gene: TRBJ2-7
v_gene: TRBV10-1
CDR3nt: TGCGCCAGCAGTGTGACCAGGGCCTCCTACGAGCAGTACTTC
CDR3aa: CASSVTRASYEQYF

d_gene: .
abundance: many
j_gene: TRBJ2-7
v_gene: TRBV6-2/TRBV6-3
CDR3nt: TGTGCCAGCAGTCCCGGCGGATCCTTGGGCGAGCAGTACTTC
CDR3aa: CASSPGGSLGEQYF

d_gene: TRBD1
abundance: .
j_gene: TRBJ1-6
v_gene: TRBV5-1
CDR3nt: TGCGCCAGCAGCTTTTCAGGGGGCGCGTATAATTCACCCCTCCACTTT
CDR3aa: CASSFSGGAYNSPLHF

d_gene: .
abundance: .
j_gene: TRBJ2-7
v_gene: TRBV6-1
CDR3nt: TGTGCCAGCAGTGCCGGGGCCTGGACCTACGAGCAGTACTTC
CDR3aa: CASSAGAWTYEQYF

d_gene: .
abundance: .
j_gene: TRBJ1-2
v_gene: TRBV10-3
CDR3nt: TGTGCCATCAGTGCTTCGAACAGGGCTGGCTATGGCTACACCTTC
CDR3aa: CAISASNRAGYGYTF

d_gene: TRBD2
abundance: .
j_gene: TRBJ2-1
v_gene: TRBV28
CDR3nt: TGTGCCAGCACCCCACTGGGGACTACTCGCAATGAGCAGTTCTTC
CDR3aa: CASTPLGTTRNEQFF

d_gene: .
abundance: .
j_gene: TRBJ2-3
v_gene: TRBV20-1
CDR3nt: TGCAGTGCTACCGAAGGCACAGATACGCAGTATTTT
CDR3aa: CSATEGTDTQYF

d_gene: TRBD1
abundance: .
j_gene: TRBJ1-2
v_gene: TRBV7-9
CDR3nt: TGTGCCAGCAGCCAGGGACAGATCTATGGCTACACCTTC
CDR3aa: CASSQGQIYGYTF

d_gene: .
abundance: many
j_gene: TRBJ1-1
v_gene: TRBV28
CDR3nt: TGTGCCAGCAGGAAACAGGGTGGGGCTTTCTTT
CDR3aa: CASRKQGGAFF

d_gene: TRBD1
abundance: few
j_gene: TRBJ2-6
v_gene: TRBV2
CDR3nt: TGTGCCAGCAGTTGGGACAGATCCTTCTCTGGGGCCAACGTCCTGACTTTC
CDR3aa: CASSWDRSFSGANVLTF

d_gene: .
abundance: few
j_gene: TRBJ2-3
v_gene: TRBV6-1
CDR3nt: TGTGCCAGCAGTGACCCCACGCCGGCAGATACGCAGTATTTT
CDR3aa: CASSDPTPADTQYF

d_gene: TRBD1
abundance: few
j_gene: TRBJ1-2
v_gene: TRBV19
CDR3nt: TGTGCCAGTAGTATCCGGACAGGGGGGCAGAACTATGGCTACACCTTC
CDR3aa: CASSIRTGGQNYGYTF

d_gene: TRBD2
abundance: many
j_gene: TRBJ2-3
v_gene: TRBV11-2
CDR3nt: TGTGCCAGCAGCAACGCGGGAGGGCCGGGAGATACGCAGTATTTT
CDR3aa: CASSNAGGPGDTQYF

d_gene: .
abundance: many
j_gene: TRBJ1-2
v_gene: TRBV29-1
CDR3nt: TGCAGCGTTGATCCGGGTCCCTCCTATGGCTACACCTTC
CDR3aa: CSVDPGPSYGYTF

d_gene: TRBD1
abundance: once
j_gene: TRBJ2-4
v_gene: TRBV6-2/TRBV6-3
CDR3nt: TGTGCCAGCAGCGCCGGGACAGGGACGGGCATTCAGTACTTC
CDR3aa: CASSAGTGTGIQYF

d_gene: .
abundance: few
j_gene: TRBJ2-5
v_gene: TRBV27
CDR3nt: TGTGCCAGCAGTTTCCTAGGCAGGACCCAAGAGACCCAGTACTTC
CDR3aa: CASSFLGRTQETQYF

d_gene: .
abundance: .
j_gene: TRBJ2-1
v_gene: TRBV9
CDR3nt: TGTGCCAGCAGCGTTAGTAGCGAACCATACAATGAGCAGTTCTTC
CDR3aa: CASSVSSEPYNEQFF

d_gene: .
abundance: many
j_gene: TRBJ2-7
v_gene: TRBV28
CDR3nt: TGTGCCAGCAGGGCGGGACACCTCTACGAGCAGTACTTC
CDR3aa: CASRAGHLYEQYF

d_gene: .
abundance: .
j_gene: TRBJ2-3
v_gene: TRBV6-1
CDR3nt: TGTGCCAGCAGTGACAGGAGTACTAGCACAGATACGCAGTATTTT
CDR3aa: CASSDRSTSTDTQYF

d_gene: .
abundance: few
j_gene: TRBJ2-7
v_gene: TRBV12-3/TRBV12-4
CDR3nt: TGTGCCAGCAGTTTTAACGAGATCTCCTACGAGCAGTACTTC
CDR3aa: CASSFNEISYEQYF

d_gene: TRBD2
abundance: many
j_gene: TRBJ2-1
v_gene: TRBV11-3
CDR3nt: TGTGCCAGCAGCCAAGGGACTAGCTATAGCAATGAGCAGTTCTTC
CDR3aa: CASSQGTSYSNEQFF

d_gene: .
abundance: many
j_gene: TRBJ2-5
v_gene: TRBV12-5
CDR3nt: TGTGCTAGTGAGCCGGAGGGAGGACAAGGGACCCAGTACTTC
CDR3aa: CASEPEGGQGTQYF

d_gene: .
abundance: .
j_gene: TRBJ2-3
v_gene: TRBV7-3
CDR3nt: TGTGCCAGCAGCTTAACGGGGGGCAGGGCGGTCACAGATACGCAGTATTTT
CDR3aa: CASSLTGGRAVTDTQYF